This entry lists 30 T cell receptor beta chains sequenced from one sample in a study of T cell changes during pregnancy in multiple sclerosis. TCRdb's copy holds only in-frame clones and misses some; the assay was immunoSEQ multiplex PCR. The sample includes about 42,000 clones, roughly 87% seen only once; the top ten take under 1%. This specimen was CD4+ T cells from peripheral blood mononuclear cells, taken after pregnancy. Receptors were obtained from a female donor with multiple sclerosis, enrolled in a pregnancy study.

The chain couples TRBV6-1 to TRBJ1-2; no firm D call. V was cut by 5 bases and J by 0 bases, with 13 bases left in between. The germline V gene encodes CDR1 MNHNS and CDR2 SASEGT. The length of the CDR3 is 15 residues. The CDR3 coding sequence is TGTGCCAGCAGTACATACACAGAGCCTAACTATGGCTACACCTTC. This translates into CASSTYTEPNYGYTF.

The V and J genes are TRBV7-5 and TRBJ1-4; the table names TRBD1, a call not compared with the DNA. TRBV7-5 counts as a pseudogene. This CDR3 contains 14 residues. The CDR3 region has the DNA TGTGCCAGAAGGATCAGGGTGGGAAATGAAAAACTGTTTTTT. Translation gives CARRIRVGNEKLFF.

The chain recombines TRBV12-5 with TRBJ2-7, with 10 positions matching TRBD1. Germline trimming cut 5 bases from V and 5 bases from J; bases unmatched to any gene: 6. The CDR3 is 14 residues long. The germline V gene encodes CDR1 LGHNT and CDR2 FRNRAP. The CDR3 region has the DNA TGTGCTAGTGGTCCCTGGACAGGGGGACACGAGCAGTACTTC. Translation gives CASGPWTGGHEQYF.

The chain combines TRBV4-2 with TRBJ2-7; the match to TRBD2 covers 8 bases. This CDR3 is 16 amino acids long. The germline gives CDR1 LGHNA, CDR2 YNFKEQ. V was clipped by 4 bases and J by 4 bases; unmatched bases: 12. DNA of the CDR3: TGTGCCAGCAGCCCACGGAGCGGGGGACTTCTTTACGAGCAGTACTTC. Translating it yields CASSPRSGGLLYEQYF.

This clone was found once. The chain couples TRBV10-3 to TRBJ2-1; perhaps TRBD1 as D (8 bases). This CDR3 is built from 14 residues. Trimming removed 6 bases from V and 7 bases from J, with 16 bases in between. Germline CDR1 is ENHRY and CDR2 is SYGVKD. The DNA for the CDR3 is TGTGCCATCAGACCCGGACAGGGAGGGAATGAGCAGTTCTTC. Protein product: CAIRPGQGGNEQFF.

The chain recombines TRBV21-1 with TRBJ2-1; the table assigns TRBD1, which was not confirmed against the DNA. TRBV21-1 is flagged as a pseudogene. This CDR3 is built from 20 residues. CDR3 sequence reads: CASRTIGTSVPRSSYNEQFF. As DNA, the CDR3 is TGTGCCAGCAGAACGATTGGGACAAGCGTACCCCGGAGCTCCTACAATGAGCAGTTCTTC.

This clone was seen only a few times. The chain has TRBV7-2 and TRBJ2-3; possibly TRBD2 for D (5 bases). The germline CDR1 and CDR2 sequences are SGHTA and FQGNSA. CDR3 length: 13 residues. Trimming pared 8 bases from V and 5 bases from J, leaving 14 bases between. The CDR3 DNA is TGTGCCAGCCGCCGGGATTCGGGAGATACGCAGTATTTT. This translates into CASRRDSGDTQYF.

The chain joins TRBV9 to TRBJ1-1; D call uncertain. CDR1 is SGDLS, CDR2 YYNGEE, per germline. Trimming took 4 bases from V and 4 from J, leaving 11 bases between them. The CDR3 runs 13 residues. Written as DNA, the CDR3 is TGTGCCAGCAGCTTGTCGGGGAGCACTGAAGCTTTCTTT. This gives the protein CASSLSGSTEAFF.

The chain combines TRBV19 with TRBJ2-5; possibly TRBD2 for D (6 bases). Germline loops: CDR1 LNHDA, CDR2 SQIVND (reference sequence). Trimming removed 4 bases at V and 9 bases at J, with 18 bases between. This CDR3 contains 14 residues. The CDR3 reads CASSTLEGPKAQYF. The CDR3 DNA is TGTGCCAGTAGTACCCTGGAGGGCCCGAAGGCCCAGTACTTC.

Only a few counts were recorded for this clone. The rearrangement uses TRBV18 and TRBJ1-2; D gene ambiguous. Germline V gene lookup returns CDR1 KGHSH and CDR2 LQKENI. Trimming shortened V by 3 bases and J by 6 bases, and 17 bases separated the two germline ends. This CDR3 spans 15 amino acids. CDR3 protein: CASSPVMTPEDGYTF. The CDR3 region has the DNA TGTGCCAGCTCACCCGTTATGACTCCAGAGGATGGCTACACCTTC.

The gene calls are TRBV7-9 and TRBJ1-2; 9 bases map to TRBD1. Germline assignment: CDR1 SEHNR and CDR2 FQNEAQ (reference sequence). V lost 4 bases to trimming and J lost 6 bases; unmatched junction nucleotides: 18. The CDR3 has 18 amino acids. CDR3 coding DNA: TGTGCCAGCAGCTCTCTCCGGGGACAGGGTGTCTTCGGGCATGGCTACACCTTC. Translated: CASSSLRGQGVFGHGYTF.

The chain has TRBV27 and TRBJ2-7, with 8 bases fitting TRBD2. Trimming cost V 3 bases and J 7 bases; bases outside gene matches: 11. The CDR3 spans 15 residues. Looked up from germline, CDR1 is MNHEY and CDR2 is SMNVEV (reference sequence). CDR3 sequence reads: CASSFTPAGEGEQYF. DNA of the CDR3: TGTGCCAGCAGTTTTACTCCAGCGGGGGAAGGGGAGCAGTACTTC.

The chain links TRBV5-4 to TRBJ2-2; 7 bases agree with TRBD1. Germline CDR1 reads SGHNT; CDR2 reads YYREEE (reference sequence). The CDR3 has 14 residues. V lost 4 bases, J lost 3 bases, and 3 bases stayed unmatched. In nucleotides, the CDR3 is TGTGCCAGCAGCCCAGGACAGGACACCGGGGAGCTGTTTTTT. This codes for CASSPGQDTGELFF.

The chain carries TRBV4-3 and TRBJ2-6; a weak D match, TRBD2 (5 bases). The CDR3 loop spans 17 amino acids. Per the germline V gene, CDR1 is LGHNA and CDR2 is YSLEER. Trimming cost V 4 bases and J 4 bases, with 17 bases left between them. The CDR3 loop is CASSLVARAAGANVLTF. The CDR3 region has the DNA TGCGCCAGCAGCCTCGTCGCGAGAGCGGCAGGGGCCAACGTCCTGACTTTC.

V usage is TRBV10-3 and J usage is TRBJ1-5, with a weak D call TRBD1 (5 bases). Germline lookup yields CDR1 ENHRY and CDR2 SYGVKD. The V and J ends lost 8 bases and 4 bases respectively, with 12 bases between them. This CDR3 has 13 residues. The CDR3 DNA reads TGTGCCATCGCGCAGGGCTCTAATCAGCCCCAGCATTTT. This gives the protein CAIAQGSNQPQHF.

As for this clone: A junction boundary mismatches the germline segment, possibly from a read error. This rearrangement joins TRBV7-6 to TRBJ2-3, with 12 bases identical to TRBD2. The CDR3 spans 15 residues. Germline V CDR1 and CDR2: SGHVS, FNYEAQ. The CDR3 DNA reads TGTGCCAGCAGCCTAGCGGGGGGGCGACCAGATACGCAGTATTTT. Protein product: CASSLAGGRPDTQYF.

In its sample, this clone was seen a few times. The chain couples TRBV29-1 to TRBJ1-1; D ambiguous. Looked up from germline, CDR1 is SQVTM and CDR2 is ANQGSEA. The CDR3 is 13 amino acids. V lost 3 bases and J 4 bases, leaving 12 bases between the germline ends. DNA for the CDR3: TGCAGCGTTGAGCCCATCGCAGGCACTGAAGCTTTCTTT. It yields the protein CSVEPIAGTEAFF.

The genes are TRBV30 and TRBJ1-3, with D uncertain. The CDR3 spans 13 residues. Trimming removed 2 bases from V and 4 bases from J, with 9 bases in between. Looked up from germline, CDR1 is GTSNPN and CDR2 is SVGIG (reference sequence). CDR3: CAWSNNVGNTIYF. In DNA, the CDR3 is TGTGCCTGGAGTAACAACGTCGGAAACACCATATATTTT. Full variable domain (remainder filled in from reference TRBV30 and TRBJ1-3): SQTIHQWPATLVQPVGSPLSLECTVEGTSNPNLYWYRQAAGRGLQLLFYSVGIGQISSEVPQNLSASRPQDRQFILSSKKLLLSDSGFYLCAWSNNVGNTIYFGEGSWLTVV.

CDR3 DNA: TGTGCCAGCAGCGTAGAAAGCATTGGTGAGCAGTTCTTC. Translation: CASSVESIGEQFF. V usage is TRBV9 and J usage is TRBJ2-1; D call uncertain. This CDR3 is 13 amino acids long. The germline gives CDR1 SGDLS, CDR2 YYNGEE. V lost 0 bases, J lost 9 bases, and 10 bases lay in between.

V gene TRBV5-1 combines with J gene TRBJ2-7; the D gene is possibly TRBD1 (7 bases). V lost 2 bases to trimming and J lost 4 bases, with 22 bases between them. Germline V gene lookup returns CDR1 SGHRS and CDR2 YFSETQ. The CDR3 covers 17 residues. For the CDR3, the DNA is TGCGCCAGCAGCTTTAGGCGGGACAGCCTCGTAATTTACGAGCAGTACTTC. Protein: CASSFRRDSLVIYEQYF.

The chain carries TRBV2 and TRBJ1-2; perhaps TRBD1 as D (6 bases). CDR3 size: 13 residues. In germline, CDR1 is SNHLY, CDR2 FYNNEI. V shed 1 base and J shed 7 bases, with 10 bases lying between them. The CDR3 protein is CASSEVPGVGYTF. The CDR3 nucleotides read TGTGCCAGCAGTGAAGTTCCAGGGGTTGGCTACACCTTC. Combining the CDR3 with reference TRBV2 and TRBJ1-2 gives the whole variable domain EPEVTQTPSHQVTQMGQEVILRCVPISNHLYFYWYRQILGQKVEFLVSFYNNEISEKSEIFDDQFSVERPDGSNFTLKIRSTKLEDSAMYFCASSEVPGVGYTFGSGTRLTVV.

CDR3 protein: CASSLGASGYNEQFF. The CDR3 region has the DNA TGTGCCAGCAGCTTGGGGGCTAGTGGATACAATGAGCAGTTCTTC. The V gene is TRBV9, the J gene TRBJ2-1; tentative D call: TRBD1 (6 bases). Germline CDR1 and CDR2: SGDLS and YYNGEE. The CDR3 is 15 residues long. V was pared by 4 bases and J by 4 bases, with 15 bases between.

The DNA for the CDR3 is TGTGCCAGCAGCTTAGGGCCCAGCCAAGAGACCCAGTACTTC. This encodes CASSLGPSQETQYF. This rearrangement joins TRBV7-2 to TRBJ2-5; D unclear. Germline V gene lookup returns CDR1 SGHTA and CDR2 FQGNSA. V was clipped by 1 base and J by 1 base, with 7 bases between them. This CDR3 is 14 amino acids long.

The chain recombines TRBV7-2 with TRBJ2-7; 12 nucleotides match TRBD2. Germline V lookup: CDR1 SGHTA, CDR2 FQGNSA. V lost 5 bases to trimming and J lost 0 bases; unmatched junction nucleotides: 2. The CDR3 consists of 15 residues. CDR3 sequence: CASSMTSGGSYEQYF. CDR3 bases: TGTGCCAGCAGCATGACTAGCGGGGGCTCCTACGAGCAGTACTTC.

This clone was seen a few times. The genes are TRBV19 and TRBJ2-7; D unresolved. V was pared by 3 bases and J by 5 bases, with 8 bases between. Germline CDR1 and CDR2: LNHDA and SQIVND (reference sequence). The CDR3 spans 12 residues. CDR3 coding DNA: TGTGCCAGTAGTATTAGGAGCAACGAGCAGTACTTC. Its translation: CASSIRSNEQYF.

The chain recombines TRBV28 with TRBJ2-7, with 8 nucleotides matching TRBD2. V gave up 1 base and J gave up 11 bases; unmatched junction bases: 13. The CDR3 runs to 15 residues. From germline, CDR1 is MDHEN and CDR2 SYDVKM. DNA of the CDR3: TGTGCCAGCAGTTTATCCTCGGGAGGGGACTGGGAGAAGTACTTC. Its translation is CASSLSSGGDWEKYF.

The chain couples TRBV5-4 to TRBJ2-5; the match to TRBD2 covers 7 bases. CDR1 and CDR2 (germline): SGHNT, YYREEE (reference sequence). Trimming at V came to 4 bases and at J to 4 bases, leaving 13 bases not matched to a gene. This CDR3 is 16 amino acids long. The CDR3 loop reads CASSPTGGSGRETQYF. Here the CDR3 DNA reads TGTGCCAGCAGCCCGACCGGGGGGTCCGGCAGAGAGACCCAGTACTTC.

This clone was recorded once. This chain connects TRBV7-9 to TRBJ1-4, with TRBD1 matching 7 bases. The CDR3 is 15 residues long. CDR1 and CDR2 (germline): SEHNR, FQNEAQ (reference sequence). V shed 1 base, J shed 11 bases, and the junction held 10 bases outside the gene matches. For the CDR3, the DNA is TGTGCCAGCAGCTTAGGGGACAGTCGGCACAGCAAACTGTTTTTT. This encodes CASSLGDSRHSKLFF.

This sequence joins TRBV7-9 and TRBJ1-5; 7 bases fit TRBD1. The CDR3 covers 13 residues. J gave up 12 bases and V 5 bases, and 10 bases lay outside the gene matches. Germline CDR1 reads SEHNR; CDR2 reads FQNEAQ (reference sequence). In nucleotides, the CDR3 is TGTGCCAGCAGCCGAGGACAGGCCGGGAACCAGCATTTT. The encoded protein is CASSRGQAGNQHF.

The gene calls are TRBV4-3 and TRBJ2-1; TRBD2 aligns across 11 bases. CDR3 length: 21 residues. Germline V gene lookup returns CDR1 LGHNA and CDR2 YSLEER. The J segment lost 3 bases and the V segment lost 0 bases, leaving 16 bases of the junction unmatched. The CDR3 here is CASSQESWASFLAGGYNEQFF. The CDR3 DNA reads TGCGCCAGCAGCCAAGAAAGTTGGGCAAGCTTTCTAGCGGGGGGCTACAATGAGCAGTTCTTC.